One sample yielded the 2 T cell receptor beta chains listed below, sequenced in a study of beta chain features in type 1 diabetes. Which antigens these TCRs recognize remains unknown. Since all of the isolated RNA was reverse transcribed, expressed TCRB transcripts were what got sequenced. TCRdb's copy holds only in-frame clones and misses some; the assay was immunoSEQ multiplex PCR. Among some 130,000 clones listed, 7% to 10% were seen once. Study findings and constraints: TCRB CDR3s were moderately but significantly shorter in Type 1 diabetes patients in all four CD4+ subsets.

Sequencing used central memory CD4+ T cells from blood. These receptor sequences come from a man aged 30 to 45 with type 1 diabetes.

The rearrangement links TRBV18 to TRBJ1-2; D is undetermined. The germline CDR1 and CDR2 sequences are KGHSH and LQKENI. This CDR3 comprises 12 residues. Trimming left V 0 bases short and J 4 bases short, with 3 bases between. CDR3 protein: CASSPPSYGYTF. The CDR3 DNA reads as TGTGCCAGCTCACCACCCTCCTATGGCTACACCTTC. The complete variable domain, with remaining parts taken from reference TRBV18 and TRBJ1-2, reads NAGVMQNPRHLVRRRGQEARLRCSPMKGHSHVYWYRQLPEEGLKFMVYLQKENIIDESGMPKERFSAEFPKEGPSILRIQQVVRGDSAAYFCASSPPSYGYTFGSGTRLTVV.

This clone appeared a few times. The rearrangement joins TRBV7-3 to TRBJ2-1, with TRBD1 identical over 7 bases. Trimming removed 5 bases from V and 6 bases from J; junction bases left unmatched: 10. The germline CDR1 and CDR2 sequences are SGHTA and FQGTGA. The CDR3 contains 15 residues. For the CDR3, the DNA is TGTGCCAGCAGCCGATCCCGGGACAGACCCAATGAGCAGTTCTTC. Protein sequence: CASSRSRDRPNEQFF.